This T cell receptor beta chain was captured in a study of shared clonotypes between healthy human individuals. Study outcomes and limitations: Expectations were that clonotype sharing among donors would be affected by sequencing depth.

It was CD45RO-negative cells, positively selected for CCR7, that made up naive CD8 cells, with terminally differentiated effector memory CD45RA+ cells excluded. Profiling relied on immunoSEQ multiplex PCR, and the TCRdb table lists in-frame clones only, not all of them. Here the sample spans roughly 2 million clones, about 95% being singletons. About this clone itself: Antigen: not known.

The germline gives CDR1 SEHNR, CDR2 FQNEAQ (reference sequence). V lost 6 bases and J lost 2; bases outside the gene matches: 9. This CDR3 region has 16 residues. The chain couples TRBV7-9 to TRBJ2-3; 9 positions match TRBD1. The sample comprised naive CD8+ T cells sorted from blood. This clonotype was obtained from a man between 18 and 29 years old in good health. The CDR3 DNA follows: TGTGCCAGCAGTTTGACTACAGGGGGCTACACAGATACGCAGTATTTT. Translation gives CASSLTTGGYTDTQYF.